This is a list of T cell receptor beta chains from one sample in a study of OX40 agonist ivuxolimab in advanced cancers. This table comes from immunoSEQ multiplex PCR, and its TCRdb copy is limited to in-frame clones, with some not included. The repertoire holds 40,000 or so clones, with approximately 85% as singletons. The sample consisted of CD4+ or CD8+ T cells sorted from blood, taken in a trial of the OX40 agonist ivuxolimab. Source of these receptors: an adult with an advanced solid tumor such as melanoma, head and neck, liver or kidney cancer. Both conserved end residues are part of each CDR3. Each record gives: V gene, clone size, J gene, D gene, CDR3 length, CDR3 DNA, CDR3 protein. A D gene is named only where the DNA matches it firmly. Clone size, where shown, is once, few, many, or a class for clones that have expanded.

>TRBV25-1|once|TRBJ2-5|TRBD2|17
TGTGCCAGCAGTGAATCCCGAACCGGGGGGACGGGGGAGACCCAGTACTTC
CASSESRTGGTGETQYF
>TRBV9|.|TRBJ1-4|TRBD1|15
TGTGCCAGCAGCCCATACAGGGGGCAAGGGGAAAAACTGTTTTTT
CASSPYRGQGEKLFF
>TRBV7-2|.|TRBJ2-5|.|15
TGTGCCAGCAGCTACGTTAGAGGGCTTTTAGAGACCCAGTACTTC
CASSYVRGLLETQYF
>TRBV2|.|TRBJ1-2|.|12
TGTGCCAGCAGTGACAGTTCGGGTGGCTACACCTTC
CASSDSSGGYTF
>TRBV2|.|TRBJ1-2|TRBD1|13
TGTGCCAGCCAGTTACAGGGGTTGAGTGGCTACACCTTC
CASQLQGLSGYTF
>TRBV6-5|.|TRBJ1-5|TRBD1|15
TGTGCCAGCAGTAAACGGACAGGGAGCAATCAGCCCCAGCATTTT
CASSKRTGSNQPQHF
>TRBV7-6|.|TRBJ2-1|.|15
TGTGCCAGCAGCTACCCCCCTGGACGGGACAATGAGCAGTTCTTC
CASSYPPGRDNEQFF
>TRBV4-2|.|TRBJ1-1|.|17
TGTGCCAGCAGCCAAGAGCCCAGCCATCCTTTGAACACTGAAGCTTTCTTT
CASSQEPSHPLNTEAFF
>TRBV11-1|.|TRBJ2-7|.|15
TGTGCCAGCAGCTTAGGGGGGCAGCCAACCTACGAGCAGTACTTC
CASSLGGQPTYEQYF
>TRBV28|.|TRBJ2-2|.|15
TGTGCCAGCAGTTTTTACAGGCAGAACACCGGGGAGCTGTTTTTT
CASSFYRQNTGELFF
>TRBV4-3|.|TRBJ1-4|.|15
TGCGCCAGCAGCCACGACCTTGCAACTAATGAAAAACTGTTTTTT
CASSHDLATNEKLFF
>TRBV4-1|.|TRBJ1-1|.|17
TGCGCCAGCAGCCTTGAGAGGTCAGGGAGGGTGAACACTGAAGCTTTCTTT
CASSLERSGRVNTEAFF
>TRBV6-1|.|TRBJ1-1|.|16
TGTGCCAGCAGTGAATCAACGGTCAGGGATTACACTGAAGCTTTCTTT
CASSESTVRDYTEAFF
>TRBV15|.|TRBJ2-5|.|13
TGTGCCACCAGCCAGGGAAGACAAGAGACCCAGTACTTC
CATSQGRQETQYF
>TRBV7-6|.|TRBJ1-2|.|15
TGTGCCAGCAGCTTAGATTTGGGGGCGGGCCATGGCTACACCTTC
CASSLDLGAGHGYTF
>TRBV29-1|.|TRBJ2-2|.|14
TGCAGCGTAGAAGGGGAGGTCGGGGCCGGGGAGCTGTTTTTT
CSVEGEVGAGELFF
>TRBV6-1|.|TRBJ1-5|TRBD1|17
TGTGCCAGCAGTGAGGGGGACAGGGCCTATAGCAATCAGCCCCAGCATTTT
CASSEGDRAYSNQPQHF
>TRBV18|.|TRBJ2-1|TRBD1|14
TGTGCCAGCTCAGCGACAGGGACGTTTAATGAGCAGTTCTTC
CASSATGTFNEQFF
>TRBV27|.|TRBJ1-1|TRBD1|14
TGTGCCAGCAGTTTATCGAGGGCCGGACAGGGGGCTTTCTTT
CASSLSRAGQGAFF
>TRBV29-1|.|TRBJ2-1|.|14
TGCAGCGTTGGTGGGGGGTCTAGAAACAATGAGCAGTTCTTC
CSVGGGSRNNEQFF
>TRBV6-6|.|TRBJ1-5|.|14
TGTGCCAGCAGTTCGAGACGGGGGGATCAGCCCCAGCATTTT
CASSSRRGDQPQHF
>TRBV11-2|few|TRBJ2-3|.|12
TGTGCCAGCAGCTTAGAGGGGGGTACGCAGTATTTT
CASSLEGGTQYF